These 27 T cell receptor beta chains were all obtained from the same sample, sequenced in a study of T cell responses to AZD1222 COVID-19 vaccine. Here immunoSEQ multiplex PCR was the method, and the copy in TCRdb shows in-frame clones only, minus some. The sample includes about 110,000 clones, around nine tenths of them seen just once. This sample comprised peripheral blood, obtained on day 0 of AZD1222 vaccination. These receptors were obtained from an adult in good health.

V gene TRBV19 combines with J gene TRBJ1-5; the D gene is possibly TRBD1 (6 bases). CDR1 LNHDA and CDR2 SQIVND come from the germline V gene (reference sequence). CDR3 size: 15 residues. V was shortened by 1 base and J by 4 bases, with 11 bases between the two germline ends. CDR3 sequence reads: CASSIGSGENQPQHF. The CDR3 bases are TGTGCCAGTAGTATAGGGTCAGGGGAGAATCAGCCCCAGCATTTT.

The chain couples TRBV5-4 to TRBJ1-1; a weak D match, TRBD1 (5 bases). The germline gives CDR1 SGHNT, CDR2 YYREEE (reference sequence). Trimming cost V 4 bases and J 2 bases, with 15 bases left between them. The CDR3 is made up of 15 amino acids. CDR3 bases: TGTGCCAGCAGCCCCCCCACAGGCTCCAACACTGAAGCTTTCTTT. It translates to CASSPPTGSNTEAFF.

The chain links TRBV6-5 to TRBJ1-1; weak D call: TRBD1 (5 bases). CDR1 MNHEY and CDR2 SVGAGI come from the germline V gene. V was trimmed by 2 bases and J by 1 base, leaving 8 bases between them. The CDR3 length is 14 residues. This CDR3 is CASSYPGQNTEAFF. DNA for the CDR3: TGTGCCAGCAGTTACCCTGGACAGAACACTGAAGCTTTCTTT.

This chain uses TRBV19 with TRBJ2-7; a weak D match, TRBD2 (5 bases). Per germline, CDR1 LNHDA and CDR2 SQIVND (reference sequence). The length of the CDR3 is 14 residues. V was clipped by 4 bases and J by 3 bases, with 13 bases between them. The CDR3 DNA sequence: TGTGCCAGTAGTAGAATCGCCGGGGACTACGAGCAGTACTTC. This encodes CASSRIAGDYEQYF.

This chain links TRBV11-3 with TRBJ2-7, with TRBD1 matching over 8 bases. Per the germline V gene, CDR1 is SGHNT and CDR2 is YENEEA. Losses at the gene ends were 4 bases for V and 4 bases for J; bases not matched to a gene: 6. This CDR3 is 14 amino acids long. CDR3 DNA sequence: TGTGCCAGCAGCTCTTACAGGGGGACATACGAGCAGTACGTC. Its translation: CASSSYRGTYEQYV.

This rearrangement joins TRBV27 to TRBJ1-2, with D maybe TRBD1 (5 bases). CDR3 length: 15 amino acids. Trimming took 0 bases from V and 4 from J, leaving 12 bases between them. From germline, CDR1 is MNHEY and CDR2 SMNVEV (reference sequence). CDR3 coding DNA: TGTGCCAGCAGTTTATCGGCGGGGGGGGGCTATGGCTACACCTTC. Protein sequence: CASSLSAGGGYGYTF.

V gene TRBV21-1 combines with J gene TRBJ2-5; the table names TRBD1, a call not compared with the DNA. TRBV21-1 constitutes a pseudogene. This CDR3 region has 15 residues. CDR3 DNA sequence: TGTCCGCCAGCTTGGGCGCCCTCGTACCAAGAGACCCAGTACTTC. Encoded protein: CPPAWAPSYQETQYF.

This sequence joins TRBV9 and TRBJ2-7; 7 bases map to TRBD2. The germline V gene encodes CDR1 SGDLS and CDR2 YYNGEE. There are 14 residues in the CDR3. V lost 4 bases and J lost 2; bases outside the gene matches: 6. The CDR3 protein is CASSPGLVAYEQYV. For the CDR3, the DNA is TGTGCCAGCAGCCCCGGACTAGTAGCCTACGAGCAGTACGTC.

This chain uses TRBV5-4 with TRBJ2-7; D unresolved. V dropped 4 bases and J dropped 2 bases, with 10 bases sitting between them. The CDR3 spans 13 residues. Germline CDR1 is SGHNT and CDR2 is YYREEE (reference sequence). This chain's CDR3 is CASSLDGAYEQYF. DNA for the CDR3: TGTGCCAGCAGCCTGGACGGAGCCTACGAGCAGTACTTC.

The chain carries TRBV24-1 and TRBJ2-5; perhaps TRBD1 as D (6 bases). CDR3 size: 16 residues. The germline gives CDR1 KGHDR, CDR2 SFDVKD. V shed 0 bases and J shed 1 base, with 11 bases lying between them. CDR3 nucleotide sequence: TGTGCCACCAGTGATTTGCGGACAGACTCCCAAGAGACCCAGTACTTC. It encodes CATSDLRTDSQETQYF.

This clone was recorded only once. The J gene is TRBJ2-3, the V gene TRBV7-8, with D perhaps being TRBD1 or TRBD2 (5 bases each). Germline CDR1 is SGHVS and CDR2 is FQNEAQ. The CDR3 length is 16 residues. Trimming cost V 6 bases and J 0 bases, with 16 bases left between them. The CDR3 nucleotides read TGTGCCAGCAGAGTAACCGGGACCAGTAGCACAGATACGCAGTATTTT. Translating it yields CASRVTGTSSTDTQYF.

This chain links TRBV6-2 or TRBV6-3 with TRBJ2-7; 7 bases line up with TRBD2. The CDR3 is made up of 14 amino acids. After removal of 2 bases from V and 5 bases from J, the junction contained 6 bases not matched to a gene. Germline V CDR1 and CDR2: MNHEY, SVGEGT. CDR3 amino acids: CASSYLEGGNEQYF. As DNA, the CDR3 is TGTGCCAGCAGTTACCTTGAGGGAGGGAACGAGCAGTACTTC.

The chain employs TRBV5-4 and TRBJ1-2; D possibly corresponds to TRBD1 (6 bases). The CDR3 has 15 amino acids. V was clipped by 0 bases and J by 4 bases, with 13 bases between them. Germline V gene data show CDR1 as SGHNT and CDR2 as YYREEE (reference sequence). This CDR3 is CASSLDGGASYGYTF. In DNA form, the CDR3 reads TGTGCCAGCAGCTTGGATGGGGGGGCGTCCTATGGCTACACCTTC.

Remarks on this clone: At the DNA level, this CDR3 is encoded by other sequences in the same sample as well. The chain employs TRBV7-6 and TRBJ2-3; D is ambiguous. Trimming pared 0 bases from V and 2 bases from J, leaving 9 bases between. Germline V lookup: CDR1 SGHVS, CDR2 FNYEAQ. CDR3 length equals 15 residues. The CDR3 nucleotides read TGTGCCAGCAGCTTAGCGGACGGTTCCACAGATACGCAGTATTTT. Amino acids: CASSLADGSTDTQYF.

This clone was picked up one time. The rearrangement joins TRBV9 to TRBJ2-1; 9 positions match TRBD2. Germline V gives CDR1 SGDLS, CDR2 YYNGEE. The CDR3 is 16 residues long. V shed 0 bases and J 9 bases; nucleotides not matched to a gene: 10. CDR3 in amino acids: CASSVVEASGAGEQFF. CDR3 nucleotides: TGTGCCAGCAGCGTAGTTGAGGCTAGCGGGGCGGGTGAGCAGTTCTTC. Based on the CDR3 plus reference TRBV9 and TRBJ2-1, the full variable domain is DSGVTQTPKHLITATGQRVTLRCSPRSGDLSVYWYQQSLDQGLQFLIQYYNGEERAKGNILERFSAQQFPDLHSELNLSSLELGDSALYFCASSVVEASGAGEQFFGPGTRLTVL.

The V and J genes are TRBV7-8 and TRBJ2-1; 7 bases are a match to TRBD1. The CDR3 has 14 residues. J lost 4 bases, V lost 2 bases, and 2 bases had no gene match. The V gene's germline CDR1 is SGHVS and CDR2 FQNEAQ. CDR3 in amino acids: CASSLRDRYNEQFF. In DNA form, the CDR3 reads TGTGCCAGCAGCTTAAGGGACAGATACAATGAGCAGTTCTTC. The full variable domain, its missing parts supplied by reference TRBV7-8 and TRBJ2-1, is GAGVSQSPRYKVAKRGQDVALRCDPISGHVSLFWYQQALGQGPEFLTYFQNEAQLDKSGLPSDRFFAERPEGSVSTLKIQRTQQEDSAVYLCASSLRDRYNEQFFGPGTRLTVL.

This clone was counted a few times. The chain links TRBV5-1 to TRBJ2-7, with D possibly matching TRBD2 (5 bases). The length of the CDR3 is 14 residues. CDR1 and CDR2 (germline): SGHRS, YFSETQ. V shed 0 bases and J shed 3 bases, with 10 bases lying between them. Here the CDR3 DNA reads TGCGCCAGCAGCTTGGCCGGGGTCAACTACGAGCAGTACTTC. The encoded protein is CASSLAGVNYEQYF.

V gene TRBV5-1 combines with J gene TRBJ2-5; D possibly matches TRBD1 or TRBD2 (5 bases each). The CDR3 length is 14 residues. Trimming pared 3 bases from V and 1 base from J, leaving 10 bases between. The germline V gene encodes CDR1 SGHRS and CDR2 YFSETQ. In DNA, the CDR3 is TGCGCCAGCAGCTACGGGACGCCCCAAGAGACCCAGTACTTC. This sequence encodes CASSYGTPQETQYF.

This chain connects TRBV5-1 to TRBJ2-2; weak D call: TRBD1 (6 bases). The length of the CDR3 is 15 residues. Germline V gene lookup returns CDR1 SGHRS and CDR2 YFSETQ. With 4 bases removed from V and 0 bases from J, the gap between germline ends came to 10 bases. The CDR3 protein is CASSRQESNTGELFF. The DNA for the CDR3 is TGCGCCAGCAGCCGACAGGAATCGAACACCGGGGAGCTGTTTTTT.

The J gene is TRBJ2-7, the V gene TRBV7-3; a weak D match, TRBD2 (7 bases). CDR1 and CDR2 (germline): SGHTA, FQGTGA. V lost 2 bases to trimming and J lost 4 bases, with 9 bases between them. The CDR3 runs to 13 residues. CDR3 nucleotide sequence: TGTGCCAGCAGCTTAGGGAGGGGGTACGAGCAGTACTTC. Translating it yields CASSLGRGYEQYF.

This chain uses TRBV10-3 with TRBJ1-2, with D perhaps TRBD1 (5 bases). The V end lost 8 bases, the J end lost 2 bases, and 18 bases lay between the germline ends. Germline CDR1 reads ENHRY; CDR2 reads SYGVKD. The CDR3 totals 15 residues. CDR3 DNA sequence: TGTGCCATCCCAAAAAGCAGGGTCGGGAACTATGGCTACACCTTC. It is translated as CAIPKSRVGNYGYTF.

The chain joins TRBV7-8 to TRBJ2-1, with TRBD2 matching 9 bases. V was clipped by 1 base and J by 4 bases; unmatched bases: 8. The germline V gene encodes CDR1 SGHVS and CDR2 FQNEAQ. The length of the CDR3 is 17 residues. CDR3 region: CASSLGGLAGQYNEQFF. CDR3 sequence (DNA): TGTGCCAGCAGCTTAGGGGGGCTAGCGGGACAGTACAATGAGCAGTTCTTC.

The rearrangement uses TRBV28 and TRBJ2-1; 8 nucleotides line up with TRBD2. V was clipped by 5 bases and J by 4 bases; unmatched bases: 7. Germline V gene lookup returns CDR1 MDHEN and CDR2 SYDVKM. The CDR3 is 15 residues long. CDR3 nucleotides: TGTGCCAGCAGTCACGGGGGGGCTAGGTACAATGAGCAGTTCTTC. Protein sequence: CASSHGGARYNEQFF.

This CDR3 is CASSLSTGVGEQFF. For the CDR3, the DNA is TGTGCCAGCAGCTTGTCGACAGGGGTCGGGGAGCAGTTCTTC. The chain has TRBV7-8 and TRBJ2-1, with 8 bases identical to TRBD1. The V segment lost 3 bases and the J segment 10 bases; nucleotides outside the gene matches: 8. The CDR3 is 14 amino acids. Looked up from germline, CDR1 is SGHVS and CDR2 is FQNEAQ. The full variable domain, with the rest looked up from reference TRBV7-8 and TRBJ2-1, is GAGVSQSPRYKVAKRGQDVALRCDPISGHVSLFWYQQALGQGPEFLTYFQNEAQLDKSGLPSDRFFAERPEGSVSTLKIQRTQQEDSAVYLCASSLSTGVGEQFFGPGTRLTVL.

The chain couples TRBV7-9 to TRBJ2-5, with D hard to call. Trimming left V 5 bases short and J 5 bases short, with 3 bases between. The germline CDR1 and CDR2 sequences are SEHNR and FQNEAQ (reference sequence). This CDR3 contains 10 residues. In DNA form, the CDR3 reads TGTGCCAGCAGCCGGGAGACCCAGTACTTC. It translates to CASSRETQYF. The entire variable domain, with the rest obtained from reference TRBV7-9 and TRBJ2-5, is as follows: DTGVSQNPRHKITKRGQNVTFRCDPISEHNRLYWYRQTLGQGPEFLTYFQNEAQLEKSRLLSDRFSAERPKGSFSTLEIQRTEQGDSAMYLCASSRETQYFGPGTRLLVL.

J is TRBJ1-3 and V is TRBV15; 8 nucleotides line up with TRBD1. Germline assignment: CDR1 LNHNV and CDR2 YYDKDF (reference sequence). V gave up 3 bases and J gave up 0 bases; unmatched junction bases: 4. This CDR3 region has 16 residues. CDR3 in amino acids: CATSSGQGHSGNTIYF. CDR3 nucleotides: TGTGCCACCAGCAGCGGACAGGGACACTCTGGAAACACCATATATTTT.

This clone came up a few times. The chain combines TRBV6-1 with TRBJ1-6, with D perhaps matching TRBD1 (5 bases). Germline V CDR1 and CDR2: MNHNS, SASEGT. The CDR3 totals 13 residues. Trimming removed 3 bases at V and 9 bases at J, with 9 bases between. CDR3 sequence: CASSDRQSSPLHF. The CDR3, as DNA: TGTGCCAGCAGTGACCGACAGTCTTCACCCCTCCACTTT.